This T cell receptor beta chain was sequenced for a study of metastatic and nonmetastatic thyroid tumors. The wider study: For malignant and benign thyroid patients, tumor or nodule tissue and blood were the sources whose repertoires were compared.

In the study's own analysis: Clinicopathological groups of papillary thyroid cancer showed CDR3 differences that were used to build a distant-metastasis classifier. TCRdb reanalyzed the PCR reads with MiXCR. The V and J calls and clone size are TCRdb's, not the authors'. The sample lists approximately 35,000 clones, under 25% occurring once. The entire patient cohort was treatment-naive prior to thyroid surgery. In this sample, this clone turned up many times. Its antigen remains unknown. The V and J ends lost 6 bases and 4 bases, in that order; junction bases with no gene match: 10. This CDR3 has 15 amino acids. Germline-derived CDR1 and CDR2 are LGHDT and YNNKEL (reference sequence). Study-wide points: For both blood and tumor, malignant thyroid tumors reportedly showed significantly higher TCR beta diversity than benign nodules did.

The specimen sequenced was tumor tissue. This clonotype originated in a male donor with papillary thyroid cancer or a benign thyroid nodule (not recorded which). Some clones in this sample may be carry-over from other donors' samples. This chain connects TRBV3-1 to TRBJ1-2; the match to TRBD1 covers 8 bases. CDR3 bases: TGTGCCAGCAGGCGGACAGGGCGAGAGGGCTATGGCTACACCTTC. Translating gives CASRRTGREGYGYTF.